The 14 T cell receptor beta chains in this list originate from one sample, sequenced in a study of blood T cell repertoires in COVID-19. Only in-frame clones appear in the TCRdb table, and some are missing; sequencing was by immunoSEQ multiplex PCR. The repertoire has approximately 170,000 clones, around 85% of them found once; the top ten carry approximately 11%. Sample: peripheral blood. The receptor source for this set is a man between 60 and 75 years old with active or convalescent COVID-19.

The chain carries TRBV6-6 and TRBJ2-5; TRBD1 matches at 10 bases. The germline gives CDR1 MNHNY, CDR2 SVGAGI (reference sequence). The CDR3 covers 13 residues. Trimming took 6 bases from V and 10 from J; bases not matched to a gene: 8. For the CDR3, the DNA is TGTGCCAGCAGGGAGGACAGGGGGGGAGACCAGTACTTC. Translating gives CASREDRGGDQYF.

The gene calls are TRBV19 and TRBJ2-1, with 8 nucleotides matching TRBD1. After removal of 1 base from V and 8 bases from J, the junction contained 10 bases not matched to a gene. The CDR3 sequence is 16 residues long. The germline V gene has CDR1 LNHDA and CDR2 SQIVND (reference sequence). CDR3 residues: CASSIAGGRGRDEQFF. The CDR3, as DNA: TGTGCCAGTAGTATAGCGGGCGGCAGGGGGCGAGATGAGCAGTTCTTC.

This clone was picked up one time. This chain uses TRBV7-2 with TRBJ2-6, with 7 bases that match TRBD1. CDR3 length: 17 residues. V shed 5 bases and J 2 bases; nucleotides not matched to a gene: 9. Germline lookup yields CDR1 SGHTA and CDR2 FQGNSA. For the CDR3, the DNA is TGTGCCAGCAGCCCTAGACAGGGTAGAACTGGGGCCAACGTCCTGACTTTC. Protein product: CASSPRQGRTGANVLTF. Using reference TRBV7-2 and TRBJ2-6 for the parts outside the CDR3, the full variable domain is GAGVSQSPSNKVTEKGKDVELRCDPISGHTALYWYRQSLGQGLEFLIYFQGNSAPDKSGLPSDRFSAERTGGSVSTLTIQRTQQEDSAVYLCASSPRQGRTGANVLTFGAGSRLTVL.

The chain is built from TRBV4-1 and TRBJ2-5; 14 nucleotides match TRBD2. The V gene's germline CDR1 is MGHRA and CDR2 YSYEKL. The CDR3 length is 15 residues. V lost 4 bases and J lost 5; bases outside the gene matches: 3. Here the CDR3 DNA reads TGCGCCAGCAGCCGAGGGACTAGCGGGAGTGAGACCCAGTACTTC. Encoded protein: CASSRGTSGSETQYF.

The chain combines TRBV6-1 with TRBJ2-3; 8 positions agree with TRBD2. Germline-derived CDR1 and CDR2 are MNHNS and SASEGT. The length of the CDR3 is 14 residues. Germline trimming cut 3 bases from V and 3 bases from J; bases unmatched to any gene: 2. The CDR3 loop is CASSDGLATDTQYF. The CDR3 DNA follows: TGTGCCAGCAGTGATGGACTAGCTACAGATACGCAGTATTTT.

In nucleotides, the CDR3 is TGTGCCACCCTCCCCGGAGGACTAGCGGGAGCCCGGTACCAAGAGACCCAGTACTTC. This translates into CATLPGGLAGARYQETQYF. V and J are TRBV28 and TRBJ2-5; TRBD2 matches 13 bases. The germline V gene encodes CDR1 MDHEN and CDR2 SYDVKM. This CDR3 contains 19 residues. V trimming: 10 bases; J trimming: 0 bases; junction bases outside the gene matches: 17.

The chain is built from TRBV18 and TRBJ1-2, with D possibly TRBD1 on 5 matching bases. The CDR3 totals 14 residues. Between the trimmed V and J ends, which lost 3 bases and 3 bases, there was a span of 11 bases. Germline V gene sequence: CDR1 KGHSH, CDR2 LQKENI. The CDR3 DNA reads TGTGCCAGCTCACCGACGGGAGGGGACTATGGCTACACCTTC. It encodes CASSPTGGDYGYTF.

The chain joins TRBV27 to TRBJ1-4; unclear D gene. This CDR3 has 13 residues. The V end was cut by 1 base, the J end by 8 bases, with 8 bases between. Germline V CDR1 and CDR2: MNHEY, SMNVEV (reference sequence). CDR3 sequence: CASSLWQSEKLFF. DNA for the CDR3: TGTGCCAGCAGTTTATGGCAGTCCGAAAAACTGTTTTTT.

The rearrangement joins TRBV29-1 to TRBJ1-5; 7 bases map to TRBD1. From germline, CDR1 is SQVTM and CDR2 ANQGSEA. Trimming at V came to 7 bases and at J to 7 bases, leaving 7 bases not matched to a gene. CDR3 length equals 12 residues. CDR3 amino acids: CSGGDSLQPQHF. The CDR3 bases are TGCAGCGGGGGGGACAGTCTGCAGCCCCAGCATTTT.

The chain is built from TRBV5-5 and TRBJ2-7; maybe TRBD1 (5 bases). Per germline, CDR1 SGHKS and CDR2 YYEKEE (reference sequence). V lost 0 bases to trimming and J lost 2 bases, with 12 bases between them. The CDR3 covers 15 residues. Here the CDR3 reads CASSLEQVNTYEQYF. The DNA for the CDR3 is TGTGCCAGCAGCTTGGAACAGGTGAATACCTACGAGCAGTACTTC.

The chain links TRBV20-1 to TRBJ2-3; TRBD2 agrees at 9 bases. After removal of 3 bases from V and 4 bases from J, the junction contained 5 bases not matched to a gene. The CDR3 length is 14 residues. Germline V gives CDR1 DFQATT, CDR2 SNEGSKA (reference sequence). The CDR3 DNA follows: TGCAGTGCTAGTAGCGGGAGATGGGCAGATACGCAGTATTTT. Its translation: CSASSGRWADTQYF.

This chain links TRBV29-1 with TRBJ2-5; 14 bases align to TRBD2. Unmatched junction bases numbered 14, after V lost 3 bases and J lost 5 bases. CDR1 and CDR2 from the germline V gene are SQVTM and ANQGSEA. The CDR3 loop spans 18 amino acids. This CDR3 is CSVEGRLTSGRAGETQYF. The CDR3 coding sequence is TGCAGCGTTGAGGGCAGGTTGACTAGCGGGAGGGCCGGGGAGACCCAGTACTTC.

The CDR3: CASSQEEGARASPLHF. In DNA, the CDR3 is TGTGCCAGCAGCCAAGAGGAGGGGGCCCGGGCTTCACCCCTCCACTTT. This chain joins TRBV4-2 and TRBJ1-6; 7 bases match TRBD1. Trimming cost V 0 bases and J 9 bases; bases outside gene matches: 8. The CDR3 loop spans 16 amino acids. Germline V gene lookup returns CDR1 LGHNA and CDR2 YNFKEQ.

The chain employs TRBV27 and TRBJ2-7; 7 bases line up with TRBD2. V shed 1 base, J shed 7 bases, and the junction held 13 bases outside the gene matches. The CDR3 runs 16 residues. Germline V gene lookup returns CDR1 MNHEY and CDR2 SMNVEV (reference sequence). CDR3 residues: CASSLLASGGVGEQYF. In DNA, the CDR3 is TGTGCCAGCAGTTTATTGGCTAGCGGAGGGGTGGGGGAGCAGTACTTC.